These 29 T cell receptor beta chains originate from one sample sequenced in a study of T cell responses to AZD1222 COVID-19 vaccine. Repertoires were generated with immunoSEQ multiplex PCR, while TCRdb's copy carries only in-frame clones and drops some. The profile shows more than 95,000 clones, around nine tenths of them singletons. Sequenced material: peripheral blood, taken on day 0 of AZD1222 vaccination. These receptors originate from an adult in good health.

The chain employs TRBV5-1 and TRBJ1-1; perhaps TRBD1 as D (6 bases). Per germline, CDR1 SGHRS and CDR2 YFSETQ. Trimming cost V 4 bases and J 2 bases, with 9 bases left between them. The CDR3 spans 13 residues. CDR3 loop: CASSRGGNTEAFF. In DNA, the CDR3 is TGCGCCAGCAGCAGGGGGGGAAACACTGAAGCTTTCTTT.

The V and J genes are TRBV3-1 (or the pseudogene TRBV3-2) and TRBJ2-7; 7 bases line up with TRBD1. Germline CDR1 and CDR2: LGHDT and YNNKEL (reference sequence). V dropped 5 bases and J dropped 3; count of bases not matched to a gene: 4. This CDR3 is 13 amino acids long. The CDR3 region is CASSLGDSYEQYF. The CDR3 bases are TGTGCCAGCAGCTTGGGGGACAGCTACGAGCAGTACTTC.

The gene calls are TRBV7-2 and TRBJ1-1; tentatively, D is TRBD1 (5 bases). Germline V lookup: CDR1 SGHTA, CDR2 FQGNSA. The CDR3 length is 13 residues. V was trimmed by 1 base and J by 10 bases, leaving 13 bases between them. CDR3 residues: CASSLVRGRGAFF. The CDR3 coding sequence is TGTGCCAGCAGCTTAGTGCGGGGCCGGGGAGCTTTCTTT.

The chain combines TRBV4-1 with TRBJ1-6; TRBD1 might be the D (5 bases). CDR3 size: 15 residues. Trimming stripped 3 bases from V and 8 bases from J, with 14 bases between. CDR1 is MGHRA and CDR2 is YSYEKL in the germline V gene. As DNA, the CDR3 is TGCGCCAGCAGCCACACCGGGACGTATTATTCACCCCTCCACTTT. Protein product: CASSHTGTYYSPLHF.

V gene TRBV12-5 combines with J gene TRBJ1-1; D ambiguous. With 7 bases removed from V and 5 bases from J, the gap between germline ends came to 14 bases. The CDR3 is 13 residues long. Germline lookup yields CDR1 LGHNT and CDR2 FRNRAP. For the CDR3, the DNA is TGTGCTAGTGAACCGGCGGGATGGACTGAAGCTTTCTTT. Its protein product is CASEPAGWTEAFF.

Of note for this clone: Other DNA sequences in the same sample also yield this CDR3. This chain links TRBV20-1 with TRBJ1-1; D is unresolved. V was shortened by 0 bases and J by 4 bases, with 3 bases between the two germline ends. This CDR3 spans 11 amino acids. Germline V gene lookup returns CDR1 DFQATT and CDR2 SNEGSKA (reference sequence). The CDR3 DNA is TGCAGTGCTAGAGATCTCACTGAAGCTTTCTTT. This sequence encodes CSARDLTEAFF.

The CDR3 bases are TGTGCCAGCAGCCTCGGAAGGGTGGCGAACACCGGGGAGCTGTTTTTT. Its translation is CASSLGRVANTGELFF. The V call is TRBV7-3, the J call TRBJ2-2; D remains ambiguous. V lost 5 bases to trimming and J lost 0 bases, with 13 bases between them. From germline, CDR1 is SGHTA and CDR2 FQGTGA. The CDR3 covers 16 residues.

The CDR3 loop is CATSDLYGGELFF. The DNA for the CDR3 is TGTGCCACCAGTGATTTGTATGGCGGGGAGCTGTTTTTT. The chain recombines TRBV24-1 with TRBJ2-2; D not certain. Germline CDR1 reads KGHDR; CDR2 reads SFDVKD. With 0 bases removed from V and 7 bases from J, the gap between germline ends came to 5 bases. The length of the CDR3 is 13 residues.

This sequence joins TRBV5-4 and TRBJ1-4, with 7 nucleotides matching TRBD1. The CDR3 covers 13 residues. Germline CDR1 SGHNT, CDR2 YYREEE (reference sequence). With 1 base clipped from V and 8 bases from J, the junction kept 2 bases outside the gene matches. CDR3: CASSLKGAEKLFF. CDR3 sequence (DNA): TGTGCCAGCAGCTTGAAGGGGGCCGAAAAACTGTTTTTT.

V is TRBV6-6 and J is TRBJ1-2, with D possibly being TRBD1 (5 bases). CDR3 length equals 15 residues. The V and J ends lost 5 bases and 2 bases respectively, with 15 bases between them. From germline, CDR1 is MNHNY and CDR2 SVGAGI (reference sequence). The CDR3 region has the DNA TGTGCCAGCAGTCCAGCAGACGGGGGAAACTATGGCTACACCTTC. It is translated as CASSPADGGNYGYTF.

This CDR3 reads CASSPLQGDRVVAGVNEQFF. In DNA form, the CDR3 reads TGTGCCAGCAGCCCATTACAGGGGGACAGGGTTGTAGCGGGAGTCAATGAGCAGTTCTTC. The rearrangement joins TRBV6-2 or TRBV6-3 to TRBJ2-1; D possibly uses TRBD1 or TRBD2 (9 bases each). Trimming removed 6 bases from V and 6 bases from J, with 33 bases in between. This CDR3 is built from 20 residues. Germline CDR1 MNHEY, CDR2 SVGEGT.

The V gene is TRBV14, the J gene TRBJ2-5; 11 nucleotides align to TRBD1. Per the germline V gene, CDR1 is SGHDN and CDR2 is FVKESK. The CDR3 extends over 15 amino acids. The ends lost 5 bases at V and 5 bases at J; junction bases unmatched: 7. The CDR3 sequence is CASSSGQGDLETQYF. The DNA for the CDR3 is TGTGCCAGCAGCTCGGGACAGGGGGACTTGGAGACCCAGTACTTC.

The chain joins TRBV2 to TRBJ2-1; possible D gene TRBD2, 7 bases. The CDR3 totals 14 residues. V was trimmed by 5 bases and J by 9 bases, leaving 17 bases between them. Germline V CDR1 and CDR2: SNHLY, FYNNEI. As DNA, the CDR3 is TGTGCCAGCAGTATAGGACCTGGGGGGGCTGAGCAGTTCTTC. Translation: CASSIGPGGAEQFF.

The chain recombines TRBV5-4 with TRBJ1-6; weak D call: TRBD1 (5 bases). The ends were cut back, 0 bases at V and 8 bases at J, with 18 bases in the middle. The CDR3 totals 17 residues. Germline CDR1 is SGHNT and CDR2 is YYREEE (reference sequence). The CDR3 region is CASSLVVQGKAHSPLHF. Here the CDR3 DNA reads TGTGCCAGCAGCTTGGTGGTTCAGGGAAAGGCCCATTCACCCCTCCACTTT.

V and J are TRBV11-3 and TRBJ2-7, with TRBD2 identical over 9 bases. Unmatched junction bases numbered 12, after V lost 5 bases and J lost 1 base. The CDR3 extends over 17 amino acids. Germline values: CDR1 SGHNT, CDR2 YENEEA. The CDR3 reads CASSLSGGFLASYEQYF. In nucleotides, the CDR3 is TGTGCCAGCAGCCTTAGCGGGGGCTTCTTGGCGTCCTACGAGCAGTACTTC.

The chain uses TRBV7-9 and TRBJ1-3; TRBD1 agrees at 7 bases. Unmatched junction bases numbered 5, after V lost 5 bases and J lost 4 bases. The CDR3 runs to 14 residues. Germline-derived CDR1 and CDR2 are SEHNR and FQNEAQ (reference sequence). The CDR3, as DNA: TGTGCCAGCAGCCGACAGGGAGAGGGAAACACCATATATTTT. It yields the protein CASSRQGEGNTIYF.

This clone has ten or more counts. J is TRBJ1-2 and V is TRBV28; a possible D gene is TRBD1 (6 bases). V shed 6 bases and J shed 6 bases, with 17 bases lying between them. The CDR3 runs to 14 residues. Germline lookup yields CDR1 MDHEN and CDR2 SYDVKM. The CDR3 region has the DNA TGTGCCAGCAGATGGACAGAGAGGCCTCATGGCTACACCTTC. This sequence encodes CASRWTERPHGYTF.

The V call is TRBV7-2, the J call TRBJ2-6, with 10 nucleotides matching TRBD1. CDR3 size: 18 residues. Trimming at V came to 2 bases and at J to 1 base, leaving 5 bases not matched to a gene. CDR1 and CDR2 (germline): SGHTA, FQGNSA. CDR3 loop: CASSLYRDRGSGANVLTF. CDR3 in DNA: TGTGCCAGCAGCTTATACCGGGACAGGGGTTCTGGGGCCAACGTCCTGACTTTC.

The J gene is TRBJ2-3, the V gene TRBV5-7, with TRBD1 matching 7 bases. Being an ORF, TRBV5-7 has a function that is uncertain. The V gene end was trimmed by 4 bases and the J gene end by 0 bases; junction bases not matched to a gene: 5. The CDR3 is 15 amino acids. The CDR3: CASSGGQPSTDTQYF. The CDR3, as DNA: TGTGCCAGCAGCGGGGGACAGCCGAGCACAGATACGCAGTATTTT.

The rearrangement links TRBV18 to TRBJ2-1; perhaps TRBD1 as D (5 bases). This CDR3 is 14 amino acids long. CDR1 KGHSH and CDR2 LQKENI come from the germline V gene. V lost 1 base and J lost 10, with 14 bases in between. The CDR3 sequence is CASSPRTLKYEQFF. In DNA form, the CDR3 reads TGTGCCAGCTCACCACGGACATTGAAGTACGAGCAGTTCTTC.

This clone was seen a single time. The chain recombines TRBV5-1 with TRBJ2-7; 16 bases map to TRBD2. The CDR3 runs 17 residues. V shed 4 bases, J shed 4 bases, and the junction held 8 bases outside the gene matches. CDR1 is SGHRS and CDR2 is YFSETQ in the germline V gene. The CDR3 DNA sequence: TGCGCCAGCAGCACGGGACTAGCGGGAGGGATTGGGTACGAGCAGTACTTC. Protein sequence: CASSTGLAGGIGYEQYF.

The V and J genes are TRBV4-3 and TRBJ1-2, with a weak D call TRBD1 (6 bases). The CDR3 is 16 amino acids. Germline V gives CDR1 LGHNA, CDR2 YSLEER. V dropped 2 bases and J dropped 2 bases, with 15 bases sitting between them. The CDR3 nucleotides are TGCGCCAGCAGCCAACGCCCTGCGGACAGAAACTATGGCTACACCTTC. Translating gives CASSQRPADRNYGYTF.

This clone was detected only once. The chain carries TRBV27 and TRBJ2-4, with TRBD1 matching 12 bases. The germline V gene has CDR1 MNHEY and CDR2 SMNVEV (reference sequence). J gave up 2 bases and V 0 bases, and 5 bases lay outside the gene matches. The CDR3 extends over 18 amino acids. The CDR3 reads CASSLSGQGAWTKNIQYF. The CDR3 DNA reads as TGTGCCAGCAGTTTATCGGGACAGGGGGCCTGGACCAAAAACATTCAGTACTTC.

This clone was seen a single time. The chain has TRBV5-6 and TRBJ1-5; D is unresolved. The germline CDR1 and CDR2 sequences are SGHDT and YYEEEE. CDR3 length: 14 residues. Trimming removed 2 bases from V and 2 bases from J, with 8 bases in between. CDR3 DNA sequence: TGTGCCAGCAGCTTCTCGGGAGGCAATCAGCCCCAGCATTTT. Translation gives CASSFSGGNQPQHF.

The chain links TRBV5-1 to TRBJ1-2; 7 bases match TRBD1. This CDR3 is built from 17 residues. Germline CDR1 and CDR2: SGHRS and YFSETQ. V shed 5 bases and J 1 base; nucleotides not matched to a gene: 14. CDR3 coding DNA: TGCGCCAGCAGTCCTTGGGACAGTTCCAAAGTTAACTATGGCTACACCTTC. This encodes CASSPWDSSKVNYGYTF. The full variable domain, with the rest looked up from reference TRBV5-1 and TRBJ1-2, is KAGVTQTPRYLIKTRGQQVTLSCSPISGHRSVSWYQQTPGQGLQFLFEYFSETQRNKGNFPGRFSGRQFSNSRSEMNVSTLELGDSALYLCASSPWDSSKVNYGYTFGSGTRLTVV.

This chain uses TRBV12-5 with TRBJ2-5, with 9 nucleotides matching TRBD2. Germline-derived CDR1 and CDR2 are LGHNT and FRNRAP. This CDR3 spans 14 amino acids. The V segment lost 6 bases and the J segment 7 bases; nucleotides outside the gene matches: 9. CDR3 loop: CASGLAGAQGTQYF. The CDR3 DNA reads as TGTGCTAGTGGGTTAGCGGGGGCCCAGGGGACCCAGTACTTC.

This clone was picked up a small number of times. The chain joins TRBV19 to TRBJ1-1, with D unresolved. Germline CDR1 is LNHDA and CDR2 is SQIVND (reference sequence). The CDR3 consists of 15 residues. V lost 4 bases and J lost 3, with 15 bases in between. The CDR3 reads CASSTHKTVYTEAFF. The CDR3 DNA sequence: TGTGCCAGTAGTACCCACAAAACAGTTTACACTGAAGCTTTCTTT.

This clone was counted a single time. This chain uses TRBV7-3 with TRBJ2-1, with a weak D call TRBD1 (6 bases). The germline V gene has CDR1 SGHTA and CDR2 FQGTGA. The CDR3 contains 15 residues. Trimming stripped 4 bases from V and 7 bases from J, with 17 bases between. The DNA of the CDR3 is TGTGCCAGCAGCTCACAGGGTGGAAGGGAAAATGAGCAGTTCTTC. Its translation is CASSSQGGRENEQFF.

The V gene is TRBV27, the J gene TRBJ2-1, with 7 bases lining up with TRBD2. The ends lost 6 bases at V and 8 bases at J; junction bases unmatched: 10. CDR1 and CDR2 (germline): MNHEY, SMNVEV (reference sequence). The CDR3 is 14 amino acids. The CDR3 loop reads CASSRLAPPYEQFF. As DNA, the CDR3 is TGTGCCAGCAGCCGACTAGCTCCTCCCTATGAGCAGTTCTTC.